Shown below are 18 T cell receptor beta chains from a single sample sequenced in a study of T cell responses to AZD1222 COVID-19 vaccine. Measured with immunoSEQ multiplex PCR; TCRdb has only the in-frame clones, and not every one. The sample yields roughly 120,000 clones, about 88% seen once. Here the sequenced sample was peripheral blood, taken on day 0 of AZD1222 vaccination. The receptors were sampled from an adult in good health.

V is TRBV5-1 and J is TRBJ1-1, with D tentatively TRBD1 (5 bases). This CDR3 contains 18 residues. CDR1 is SGHRS and CDR2 is YFSETQ in the germline V gene. Trimming stripped 4 bases from V and 3 bases from J, with 25 bases between. The CDR3 DNA reads as TGCGCCAGCAGCCCACCCCAGGGATTTGTGAATTTGGACACTGAAGCTTTCTTT. Translated, it gives CASSPPQGFVNLDTEAFF. Full variable domain (outside the CDR3, taken from reference TRBV5-1 and TRBJ1-1): KAGVTQTPRYLIKTRGQQVTLSCSPISGHRSVSWYQQTPGQGLQFLFEYFSETQRNKGNFPGRFSGRQFSNSRSEMNVSTLELGDSALYLCASSPPQGFVNLDTEAFFGQGTRLTVV.

V is TRBV28 and J is TRBJ1-5; no clear D. Germline V lookup: CDR1 MDHEN, CDR2 SYDVKM. The ends were cut back, 3 bases at V and 7 bases at J, with 1 base in the middle. The CDR3 is 10 residues long. The CDR3 is CASSLQPQHF. The DNA of the CDR3 is TGTGCCAGCAGTTTGCAGCCCCAGCATTTT.

This clone was detected once. This sequence joins TRBV13 and TRBJ2-2; perhaps TRBD1 as D (6 bases). The CDR3 runs to 16 residues. Trimming took off 5 bases at V and 4 bases at J, with 17 bases between the two ends. Germline CDR1 and CDR2: PRHDT and FYEKMQ (reference sequence). The CDR3 sequence: CASSPGVRGGTGELFF. CDR3 nucleotide sequence: TGTGCCAGCAGCCCCGGGGTCAGGGGTGGCACCGGGGAGCTGTTTTTT.

The chain combines TRBV15 with TRBJ1-5; no definite D call. V lost 3 bases, J lost 4 bases, and 13 bases lay in between. Germline values: CDR1 LNHNV, CDR2 YYDKDF (reference sequence). The CDR3 spans 15 residues. CDR3 DNA: TGTGCCACCAGCAGCGGACGCCCGGGGAATCAGCCCCAGCATTTT. Its translation is CATSSGRPGNQPQHF.

The J gene is TRBJ2-7, the V gene TRBV10-3, with 10 bases aligning to TRBD1. The trim removed 4 bases at V and 3 bases at J, leaving 6 bases unmatched. CDR1 and CDR2 (germline): ENHRY, SYGVKD. This CDR3 contains 15 residues. The CDR3 sequence is CAISGGGDRGYEQYF. Here the CDR3 DNA reads TGTGCCATCAGTGGGGGAGGGGACAGGGGCTACGAGCAGTACTTC.

The V call is TRBV5-6, the J call TRBJ1-1; no clear D gene. The ends were cut back, 1 base at V and 0 bases at J, with 10 bases in the middle. In germline, CDR1 is SGHDT, CDR2 YYEEEE. This CDR3 has 15 amino acids. The CDR3 spells CASSLKGPMNTEAFF. The CDR3 coding sequence is TGTGCCAGCAGCTTGAAAGGACCGATGAACACTGAAGCTTTCTTT.

The chain uses TRBV11-2 and TRBJ2-5; D may match TRBD1 or TRBD2 (5 bases each). This CDR3 has 14 amino acids. V was pared by 2 bases and J by 2 bases, with 9 bases between. Germline CDR1 SGHAT, CDR2 FQNNGV. The CDR3 is CASSLRGEQETQYF. Written as DNA, the CDR3 is TGTGCCAGCAGCTTACGAGGGGAGCAAGAGACCCAGTACTTC.

This clone has a handful of counts. The chain has TRBV6-5 and TRBJ2-2; D not resolved. The CDR3 extends over 13 amino acids. Trimming shortened V by 8 bases and J by 4 bases, and 11 bases separated the two germline ends. Germline V gives CDR1 MNHEY, CDR2 SVGAGI. CDR3 protein: CASLFVGTGELFF. CDR3 nucleotides: TGTGCCAGCTTATTTGTCGGCACCGGGGAGCTGTTTTTT.

This clone appeared once. The identical CDR3 is also encoded by other nucleotide sequences in the sample. The V gene is TRBV5-1, the J gene TRBJ2-2; 9 bases match TRBD1. The CDR3 has 15 residues. V trimming: 0 bases; J trimming: 4 bases; junction bases outside the gene matches: 1. Germline CDR1 is SGHRS and CDR2 is YFSETQ. This CDR3 reads CASSLVGQGTGELFF. The CDR3 nucleotides read TGCGCCAGCAGCTTGGTGGGACAGGGCACCGGGGAGCTGTTTTTT.

This chain connects TRBV4-1 to TRBJ1-4, with D tentatively TRBD1 (5 bases). Trimming cost V 4 bases and J 0 bases, with 15 bases left between them. Germline lookup yields CDR1 MGHRA and CDR2 YSYEKL. The CDR3 is made up of 17 amino acids. CDR3 loop: CASSLLGAMTTNEKLFF. In DNA, the CDR3 is TGCGCCAGCAGCCTGCTCGGGGCAATGACAACTAATGAAAAACTGTTTTTT.

V is TRBV5-1 and J is TRBJ1-2, with unresolved D. The V gene lost 2 bases and the J gene lost 4 bases, with 9 bases spanning the gap. The V gene's germline CDR1 is SGHRS and CDR2 YFSETQ. The CDR3 has 13 residues. The CDR3 spells CASSFSDIYGYTF. The CDR3 coding sequence is TGCGCCAGCAGCTTTTCAGATATCTATGGCTACACCTTC.

The V and J genes are TRBV30 and TRBJ1-2; possible D gene TRBD1, 6 bases. The V gene's germline CDR1 is GTSNPN and CDR2 SVGIG (reference sequence). V was pared by 3 bases and J by 2 bases, with 10 bases between. This CDR3 is built from 13 residues. CDR3 DNA sequence: TGTGCCTGGAGGGGGGGCACGAACTATGGCTACACCTTC. Translation gives CAWRGGTNYGYTF.

The chain joins TRBV2 to TRBJ1-4; D gene ambiguous. V lost 4 bases and J 10 bases, leaving 10 bases between the germline ends. The CDR3 extends over 12 amino acids. Germline V CDR1 and CDR2: SNHLY, FYNNEI. The CDR3 DNA reads TGTGCCAGCAGTGTAGGGCCAGGAAAACTGTTTTTT. Translation gives CASSVGPGKLFF.

The chain joins TRBV30 to TRBJ1-5, with TRBD1 matching over 7 bases. V shed 3 bases and J 4 bases; nucleotides not matched to a gene: 3. The CDR3 loop spans 13 amino acids. The germline V gene encodes CDR1 GTSNPN and CDR2 SVGIG (reference sequence). In nucleotides, the CDR3 is TGTGCCTGGAGCGACAGGGAGAATCAGCCCCAGCATTTT. This sequence encodes CAWSDRENQPQHF.

The J gene is TRBJ1-1, the V gene TRBV18; maybe TRBD1 (5 bases). There are 15 residues in the CDR3. Between the trimmed V and J ends, which lost 1 base and 1 base, there was a span of 10 bases. Germline-derived CDR1 and CDR2 are KGHSH and LQKENI. CDR3: CASSPQGPSNTEAFF. CDR3 DNA sequence: TGTGCCAGCTCACCACAGGGACCTTCGAACACTGAAGCTTTCTTT. Together with reference TRBV18 and TRBJ1-1, the CDR3 gives the full variable domain: NAGVMQNPRHLVRRRGQEARLRCSPMKGHSHVYWYRQLPEEGLKFMVYLQKENIIDESGMPKERFSAEFPKEGPSILRIQQVVRGDSAAYFCASSPQGPSNTEAFFGQGTRLTVV.

V is TRBV28 and J is TRBJ1-1, with TRBD1 matching over 12 bases. The V segment lost 1 base and the J segment 10 bases; nucleotides outside the gene matches: 1. Germline assignment: CDR1 MDHEN and CDR2 SYDVKM. This CDR3 has 13 residues. This CDR3 is CASSLLGQGAAFF. The CDR3 DNA reads as TGTGCCAGCAGTTTATTGGGACAGGGGGCAGCTTTCTTT.

The CDR3 region has the DNA TGTGCCAGCAGTTCGGGCGGGAGCTCCTACAATGAGCAGTTCTTC. Its translation is CASSSGGSSYNEQFF. The genes are TRBV28 and TRBJ2-1; 7 bases are shared with TRBD2. The CDR3 is 15 amino acids. After removal of 4 bases from V and 0 bases from J, the junction contained 3 bases not matched to a gene. Germline-derived CDR1 and CDR2 are MDHEN and SYDVKM.

This sequence joins TRBV10-1 and TRBJ1-4; D unresolved. CDR1 and CDR2 from the germline V gene are WNHNN and SYGVQD (reference sequence). There are 14 residues in the CDR3. Trimming removed 0 bases at V and 5 bases at J, with 7 bases between. This chain's CDR3 is CASSESGRNEKLFF. Here the CDR3 DNA reads TGCGCCAGCAGTGAGTCCGGAAGAAATGAAAAACTGTTTTTT.